A selection of T cell receptor beta chains follows, all from one sample in a study of metastatic and nonmetastatic thyroid tumors. MiXCR reprocessed the PCR reads for TCRdb. The sample consists of over 20,000 clones, roughly 16% of them appearing once. Material for sequencing was tumor tissue. The receptors originated from a female donor with papillary thyroid cancer or a benign thyroid nodule (not recorded which). Some clones in this sample may be carry-over from other donors' samples. The CDR3 runs from the conserved cysteine through the conserved F or W. The D gene is left open where the match is weak. The size of a clone is reported for some rows only, either as once, few or many, or as a class for expanded clones.

abundance,j_gene,v_gene,d_gene,CDR3nt,CDR3aa
many,TRBJ2-7,TRBV18,-,TGTGCCAGCTCACCGGGACTCCGTATGGGGGAGCAGTACTTC,CASSPGLRMGEQYF
many,TRBJ1-1,TRBV19,-,TGTGCCAGTAGTATTGTTTGGAGGAACACTGAAGCTTTCTTT,CASSIVWRNTEAFF
many,TRBJ2-1,TRBV2,TRBD1,TGTGCCAGCAGTGAGAACAGGGGCCTTGAGCAGTTCTTC,CASSENRGLEQFF
-,TRBJ2-7,TRBV11-2,-,TGTGCCAGCAGCTTATATTCGTCTAGATGGTACTTC,CASSLYSSRWYF
many,TRBJ2-3,TRBV3-1,-,TGTGCCAGCACCCCAAAATGGGGATCTAGCACAGATACGCAGTATTTT,CASTPKWGSSTDTQYF
-,TRBJ2-7,TRBV6-1,-,TGTGCCAGCAGTGAAGGGCCTGAAGGGAGCCACGAGCAGTACTTC,CASSEGPEGSHEQYF
many,TRBJ2-5,TRBV11-2,-,TGTGCCAGCAGCTTAGTCGGGCAGCGAATAAAAGAGACCCAGTACTTC,CASSLVGQRIKETQYF
-,TRBJ1-1,TRBV3-1,-,TGTGCCAGCAGCCCTAGAGGAGGGGTTGGCACTGAAGCTTTCTTT,CASSPRGGVGTEAFF
many,TRBJ2-3,TRBV7-3,-,TGTGCCAGCAGCCTAAGACCTTTAGATACGCAGTATTTT,CASSLRPLDTQYF
many,TRBJ1-3,TRBV5-6,-,TGTGCCAGCGGATACAGGGCGCCGAGCTCTGGAAACACCATATATTTT,CASGYRAPSSGNTIYF
many,TRBJ2-1,TRBV2,TRBD1,TGTGCCAGCAGGCCTACAGGGGTCTCCTACAATGAGCAGTTCTTC,CASRPTGVSYNEQFF
-,TRBJ2-1,TRBV6-5,TRBD1,TGTGCCAGCAGTTACTATCCGGGGACAGACTCCTACAATGAGCAGTTCTTC,CASSYYPGTDSYNEQFF
-,TRBJ2-1,TRBV7-3,TRBD1,TGTGCCAGCATAGCCTGCGGACAGGGGACAGGGCAGTTCTTC,CASIACGQGTGQFF
many,TRBJ1-6,TRBV5-1,-,TGCGCCAGCAGCCCCACAGGACCCTATAATTCACCCCTCCACTTT,CASSPTGPYNSPLHF
many,TRBJ2-7,TRBV5-4,-,TGTGCCAGCAGCCGACAGTCGGACTCCTACGAGCAGTACTTC,CASSRQSDSYEQYF
many,TRBJ1-5,TRBV6-1,-,TGTGCCAGCAGCGTGGGGGGCAGTGAGCCCCAGCATTTT,CASSVGGSEPQHF
many,TRBJ2-3,TRBV2,-,TGTGCCAGCGGCAGGGAAGGGTTCACAGATACGCAGTATTTT,CASGREGFTDTQYF
-,TRBJ2-4,TRBV28,-,TGTGCCAGCGACGATCGGGGAAAAAACATTCAGTACTTC,CASDDRGKNIQYF
-,TRBJ2-7,TRBV7-9,-,TGTGCCAGCAGCAGAGACACCTACGAGCAGTACTTC,CASSRDTYEQYF
once,TRBJ2-3,TRBV5-1,TRBD2,TGCGCCAGCAGCCCCGGACTAGCGGGGGTTGAGGGCACAGATACGCAGTATTTT,CASSPGLAGVEGTDTQYF
many,TRBJ2-5,TRBV6-6,TRBD1,TGTGCCAGCAGTTACGGGACAGGGAGGGAGACCCAGTACTTC,CASSYGTGRETQYF
-,TRBJ2-3,TRBV20-1,-,TGCAGTGCTAGTGGGACGTCTGGGGGTAGGCAGTATTTT,CSASGTSGGRQYF
-,TRBJ2-2,TRBV7-8,-,TGTGCCAGCAGAAGGTCCGAGTCCGGGACCGGGGAGCTGTTTTTT,CASRRSESGTGELFF
many,TRBJ1-1,TRBV7-9,-,TGTGCCAGCAGCTTATTTCAGGGCACTGAAGCTTTCTTT,CASSLFQGTEAFF
-,TRBJ2-1,TRBV5-1,TRBD2,TGCGCCAGCAGCTTGGCCGGGCGGGGGACTTTATACAATGAGCAGTTCTTC,CASSLAGRGTLYNEQFF
few,TRBJ2-7,TRBV2,-,TGTGCCAGCAGTGAATCTCGAGGAACTTTCTACGAGCAGTACTTC,CASSESRGTFYEQYF
few,TRBJ1-2,TRBV6-5,-,TGTGCCAGCAGTTACTCGACAAGGAATGGCTACACCTTC,CASSYSTRNGYTF
many,TRBJ2-1,TRBV20-1,-,TGCAGTGCTAGAGTGGATTCGGATGAGCAGTTCTTC,CSARVDSDEQFF
medium-sized,TRBJ1-2,TRBV2,-,TGTGCCAGCAGTCAGGGAGACTATGGCTACACCTTC,CASSQGDYGYTF
medium-sized,TRBJ1-2,TRBV14,-,TGTGCCAGCAGCCAATCGGCCTATGGCTACACCTTC,CASSQSAYGYTF
many,TRBJ2-2,TRBV15,-,TGTGCCACCAGCAGAGACCCCACCGGGGAGCTGTTTTTT,CATSRDPTGELFF
many,TRBJ2-7,TRBV20-1,-,TGCAGTGCTAGAGATCCGGGCGGGGCCTCCTACGAGCAGTACTTC,CSARDPGGASYEQYF
many,TRBJ2-1,TRBV10-3,TRBD2,TGTGCCATCAGTGGATTTGGCGGGGGTTACAATGAGCAGTTCTTC,CAISGFGGGYNEQFF
many,TRBJ2-5,TRBV4-1,TRBD1,TGCGCCAGCAGCCTCGGACAGGGCATCCAAGAGACCCAGTACTTC,CASSLGQGIQETQYF
-,TRBJ2-2,TRBV5-1,-,TGCGCCAGCAGCTACGCTAGTAGGGCCGGGGAGCTGTTTTTT,CASSYASRAGELFF
many,TRBJ2-1,TRBV5-4,-,TGTGCCAGCAGCTCGGAGGGGAACTCCTACAATGAGCAGTTCTTC,CASSSEGNSYNEQFF
many,TRBJ2-2,TRBV7-2,TRBD2,TGTGCCAGCAGCTCCGGGACTAGCGGGAGATTGAGGACCGGGGAGCTGTTTTTT,CASSSGTSGRLRTGELFF
few,TRBJ1-2,TRBV6-1,-,TGTGCCAGCAGCGCCTACACAGGCAGGGATCGACTCGGCTACACCTTC,CASSAYTGRDRLGYTF
many,TRBJ2-7,TRBV20-1,-,TGCAGTGCTAGAGTTGAGCGGGCTCCCTACGAGCAGTACTTC,CSARVERAPYEQYF
many,TRBJ2-3,TRBV2,-,TGTGCCAGCAGTGATCCCTCGGATCTCTCCACCCCCGGCCGTGATACGCAGTATTTT,CASSDPSDLSTPGRDTQYF
many,TRBJ2-3,TRBV19,-,TGTGCCAGTAGCCTTTTGCTTACAGATACGCAGTATTTT,CASSLLLTDTQYF
many,TRBJ1-1,TRBV9,TRBD1,TGTGCCAGCAGCGTTGACCCTACAGGGGCGAAGGTAATGAACACTGAAGCTTTCTTT,CASSVDPTGAKVMNTEAFF
many,TRBJ1-3,TRBV9,-,TGTGCCAGCAGCGTAGCGTGGGGGCTCTCTGGAAACACCATATATTTT,CASSVAWGLSGNTIYF
-,TRBJ2-7,TRBV19,-,TGTGCCAGTAGTATAAGCGCGCAGGAGAACGAGCAGTACTTC,CASSISAQENEQYF
many,TRBJ2-1,TRBV7-6,TRBD2,TGTGCCAGCAGCTTAGGGGGAGGGGAGGACCCCAATGAGCAGTTCTTC,CASSLGGGEDPNEQFF
medium-sized,TRBJ2-7,TRBV6-1,TRBD2,TGTGCCAGCACCACGGGGGGTTCTCTCGAGCAGTACTTC,CASTTGGSLEQYF
medium-sized,TRBJ2-3,TRBV20-1,TRBD1,TGCAGTGGGGGAACCGACAGGGTGGCAGATACGCAGTATTTT,CSGGTDRVADTQYF
many,TRBJ1-1,TRBV4-1,-,TGCGCCAGCAGCCGAGGGGAGAACACTGAAGCTTTCTTT,CASSRGENTEAFF
many,TRBJ1-2,TRBV5-1,-,TGCGCCAGCAGCTTAGGAGGGATTAGTGGCTACACCTTC,CASSLGGISGYTF
many,TRBJ2-5,TRBV29-1,TRBD2,TGCAGCGTTGAAAGCGGGACGGGGGGGACCCAGTACTTC,CSVESGTGGTQYF
many,TRBJ2-5,TRBV20-1,TRBD1,TGCAGTGCTAGAGACGACGCAGGGGGACAAGAGACCCAGTACTTC,CSARDDAGGQETQYF